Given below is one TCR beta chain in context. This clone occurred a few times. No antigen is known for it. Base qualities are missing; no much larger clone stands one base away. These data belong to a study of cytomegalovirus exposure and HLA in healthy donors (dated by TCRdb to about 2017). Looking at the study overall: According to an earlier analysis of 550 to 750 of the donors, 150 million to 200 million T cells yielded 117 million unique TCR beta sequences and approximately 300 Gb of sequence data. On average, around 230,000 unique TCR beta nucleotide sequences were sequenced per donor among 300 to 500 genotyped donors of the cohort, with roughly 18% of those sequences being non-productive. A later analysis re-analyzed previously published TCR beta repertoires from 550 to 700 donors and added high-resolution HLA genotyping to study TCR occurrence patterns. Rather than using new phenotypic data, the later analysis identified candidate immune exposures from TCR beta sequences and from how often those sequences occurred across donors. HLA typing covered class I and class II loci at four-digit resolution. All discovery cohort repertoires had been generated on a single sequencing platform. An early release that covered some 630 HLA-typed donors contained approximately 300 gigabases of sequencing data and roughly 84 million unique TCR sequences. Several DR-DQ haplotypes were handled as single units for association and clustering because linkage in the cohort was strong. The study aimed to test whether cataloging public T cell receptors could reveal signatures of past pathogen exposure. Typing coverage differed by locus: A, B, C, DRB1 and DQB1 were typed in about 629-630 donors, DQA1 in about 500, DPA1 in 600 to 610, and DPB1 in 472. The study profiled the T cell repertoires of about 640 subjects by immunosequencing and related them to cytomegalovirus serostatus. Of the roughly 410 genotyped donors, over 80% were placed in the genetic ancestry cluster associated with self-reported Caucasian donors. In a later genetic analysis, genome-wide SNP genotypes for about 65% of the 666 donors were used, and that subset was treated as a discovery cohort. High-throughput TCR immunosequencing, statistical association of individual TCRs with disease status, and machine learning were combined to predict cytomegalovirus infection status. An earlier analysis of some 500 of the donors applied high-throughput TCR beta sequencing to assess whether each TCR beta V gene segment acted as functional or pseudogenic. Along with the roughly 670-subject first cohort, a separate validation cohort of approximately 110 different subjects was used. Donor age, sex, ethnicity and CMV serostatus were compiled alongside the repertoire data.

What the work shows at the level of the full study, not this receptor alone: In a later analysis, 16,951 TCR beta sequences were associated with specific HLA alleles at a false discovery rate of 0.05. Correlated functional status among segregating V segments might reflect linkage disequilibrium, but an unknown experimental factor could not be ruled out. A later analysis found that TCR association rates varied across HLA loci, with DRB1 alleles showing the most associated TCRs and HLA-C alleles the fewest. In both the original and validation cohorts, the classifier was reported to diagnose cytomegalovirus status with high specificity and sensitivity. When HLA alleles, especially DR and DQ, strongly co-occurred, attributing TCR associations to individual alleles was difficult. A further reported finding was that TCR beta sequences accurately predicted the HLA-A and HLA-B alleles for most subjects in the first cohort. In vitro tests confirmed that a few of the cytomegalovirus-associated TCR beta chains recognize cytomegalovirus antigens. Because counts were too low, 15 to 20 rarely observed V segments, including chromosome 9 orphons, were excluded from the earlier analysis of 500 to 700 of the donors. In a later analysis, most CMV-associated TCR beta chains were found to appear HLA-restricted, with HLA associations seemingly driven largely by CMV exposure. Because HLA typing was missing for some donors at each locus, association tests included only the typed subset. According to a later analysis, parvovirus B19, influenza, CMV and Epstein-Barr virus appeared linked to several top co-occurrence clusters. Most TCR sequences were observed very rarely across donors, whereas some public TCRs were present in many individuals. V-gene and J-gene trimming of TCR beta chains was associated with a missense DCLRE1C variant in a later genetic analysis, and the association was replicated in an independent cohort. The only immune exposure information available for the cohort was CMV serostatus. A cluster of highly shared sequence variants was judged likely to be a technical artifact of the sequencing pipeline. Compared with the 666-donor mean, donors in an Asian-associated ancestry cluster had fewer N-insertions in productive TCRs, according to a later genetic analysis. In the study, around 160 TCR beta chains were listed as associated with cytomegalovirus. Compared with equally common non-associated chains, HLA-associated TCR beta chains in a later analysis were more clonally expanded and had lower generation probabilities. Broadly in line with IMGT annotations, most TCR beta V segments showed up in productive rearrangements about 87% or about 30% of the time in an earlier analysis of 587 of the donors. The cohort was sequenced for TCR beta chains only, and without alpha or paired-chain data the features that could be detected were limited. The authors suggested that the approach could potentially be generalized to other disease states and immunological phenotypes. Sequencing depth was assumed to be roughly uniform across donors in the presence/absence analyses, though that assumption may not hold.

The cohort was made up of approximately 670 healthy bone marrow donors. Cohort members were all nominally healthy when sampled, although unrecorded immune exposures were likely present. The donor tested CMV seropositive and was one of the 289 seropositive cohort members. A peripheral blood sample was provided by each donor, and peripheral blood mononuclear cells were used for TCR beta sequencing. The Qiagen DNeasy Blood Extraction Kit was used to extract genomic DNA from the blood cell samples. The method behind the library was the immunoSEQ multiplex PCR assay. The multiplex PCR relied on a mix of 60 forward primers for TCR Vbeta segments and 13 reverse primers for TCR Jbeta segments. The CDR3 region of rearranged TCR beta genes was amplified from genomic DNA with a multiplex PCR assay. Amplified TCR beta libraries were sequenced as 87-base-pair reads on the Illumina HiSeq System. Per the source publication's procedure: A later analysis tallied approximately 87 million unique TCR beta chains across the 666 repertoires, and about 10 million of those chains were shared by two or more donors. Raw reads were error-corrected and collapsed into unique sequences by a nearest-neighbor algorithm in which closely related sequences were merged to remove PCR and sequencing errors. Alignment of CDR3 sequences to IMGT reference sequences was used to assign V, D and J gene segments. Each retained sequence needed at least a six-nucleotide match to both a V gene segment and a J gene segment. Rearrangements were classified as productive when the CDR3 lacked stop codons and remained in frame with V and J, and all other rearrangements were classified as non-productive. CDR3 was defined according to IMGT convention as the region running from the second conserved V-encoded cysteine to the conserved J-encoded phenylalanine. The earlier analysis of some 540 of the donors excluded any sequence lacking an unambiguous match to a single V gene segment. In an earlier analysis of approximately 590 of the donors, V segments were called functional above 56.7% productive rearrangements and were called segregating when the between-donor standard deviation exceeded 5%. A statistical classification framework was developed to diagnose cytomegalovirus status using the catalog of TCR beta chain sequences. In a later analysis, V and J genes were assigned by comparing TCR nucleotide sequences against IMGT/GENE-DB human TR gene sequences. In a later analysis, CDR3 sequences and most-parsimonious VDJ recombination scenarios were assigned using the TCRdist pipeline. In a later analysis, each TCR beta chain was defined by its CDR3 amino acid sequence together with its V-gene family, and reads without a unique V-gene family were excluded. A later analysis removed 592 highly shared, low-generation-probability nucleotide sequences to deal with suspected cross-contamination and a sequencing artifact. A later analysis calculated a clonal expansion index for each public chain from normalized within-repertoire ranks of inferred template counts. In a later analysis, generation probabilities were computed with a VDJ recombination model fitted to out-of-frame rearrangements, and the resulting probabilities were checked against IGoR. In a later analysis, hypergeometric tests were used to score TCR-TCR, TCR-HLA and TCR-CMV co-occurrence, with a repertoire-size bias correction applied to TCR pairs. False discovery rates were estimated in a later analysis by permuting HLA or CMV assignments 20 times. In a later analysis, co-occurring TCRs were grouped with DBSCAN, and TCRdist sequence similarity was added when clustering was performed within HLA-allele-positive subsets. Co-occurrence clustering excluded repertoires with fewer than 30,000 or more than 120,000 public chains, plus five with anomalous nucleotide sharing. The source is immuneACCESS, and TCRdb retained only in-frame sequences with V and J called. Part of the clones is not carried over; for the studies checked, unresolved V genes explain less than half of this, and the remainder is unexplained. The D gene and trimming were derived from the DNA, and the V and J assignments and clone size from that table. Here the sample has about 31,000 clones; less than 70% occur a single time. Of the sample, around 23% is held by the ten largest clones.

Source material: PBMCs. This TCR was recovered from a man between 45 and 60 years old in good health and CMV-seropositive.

The sequence in DNA is TGTGCCAGCATCCAAATCGGGGACAGGGCCTGGGATCAGCCCCAGCATTTT. This is translated as CASIQIGDRAWDQPQHF. The sequence is built from TRBV28 and TRBJ1-5; TRBD1 agrees with 9 junctional bases. From a lookup of the germline V gene, CDR1 and CDR2 are MDHEN and SYDVKM. The CDR3 numbers 17 residues from cysteine through phenylalanine. The CDR3 DNA has 51 bases and is translated from base 1. Trimming takes 7 bases off V and 5 bases off J; junction bases not matched to a gene: 15.